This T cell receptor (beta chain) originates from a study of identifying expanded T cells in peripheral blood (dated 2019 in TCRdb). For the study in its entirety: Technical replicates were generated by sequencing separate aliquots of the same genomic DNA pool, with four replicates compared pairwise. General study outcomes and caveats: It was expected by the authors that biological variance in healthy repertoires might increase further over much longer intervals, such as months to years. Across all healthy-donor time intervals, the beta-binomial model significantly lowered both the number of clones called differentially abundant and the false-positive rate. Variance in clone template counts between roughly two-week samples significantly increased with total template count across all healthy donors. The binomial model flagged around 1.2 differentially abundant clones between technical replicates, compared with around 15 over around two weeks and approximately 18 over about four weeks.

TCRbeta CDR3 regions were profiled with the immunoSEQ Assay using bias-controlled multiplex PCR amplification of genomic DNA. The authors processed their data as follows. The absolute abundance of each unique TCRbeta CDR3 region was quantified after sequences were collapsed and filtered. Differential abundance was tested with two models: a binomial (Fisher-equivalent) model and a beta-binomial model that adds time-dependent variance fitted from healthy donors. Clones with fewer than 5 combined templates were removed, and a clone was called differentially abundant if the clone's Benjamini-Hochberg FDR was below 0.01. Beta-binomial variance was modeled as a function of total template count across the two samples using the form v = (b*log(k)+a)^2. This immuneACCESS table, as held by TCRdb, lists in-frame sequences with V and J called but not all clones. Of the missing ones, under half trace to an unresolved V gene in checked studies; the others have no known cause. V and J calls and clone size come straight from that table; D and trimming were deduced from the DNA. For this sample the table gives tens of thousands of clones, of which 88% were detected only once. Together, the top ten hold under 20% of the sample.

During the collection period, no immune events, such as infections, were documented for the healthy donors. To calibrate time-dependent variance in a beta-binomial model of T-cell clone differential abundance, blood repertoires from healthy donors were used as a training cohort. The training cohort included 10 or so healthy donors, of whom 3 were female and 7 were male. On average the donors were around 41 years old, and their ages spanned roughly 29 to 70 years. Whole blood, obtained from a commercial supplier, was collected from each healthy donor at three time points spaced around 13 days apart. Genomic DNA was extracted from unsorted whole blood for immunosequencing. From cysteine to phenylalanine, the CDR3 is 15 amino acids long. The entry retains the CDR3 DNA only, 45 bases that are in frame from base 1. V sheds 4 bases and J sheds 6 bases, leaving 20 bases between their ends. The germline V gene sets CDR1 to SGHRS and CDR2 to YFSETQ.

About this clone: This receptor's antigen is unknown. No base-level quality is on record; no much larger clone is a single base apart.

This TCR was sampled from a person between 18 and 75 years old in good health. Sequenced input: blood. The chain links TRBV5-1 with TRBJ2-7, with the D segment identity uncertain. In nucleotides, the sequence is TGCGCCAGCAGCCCATCGCCGTCTGTTTCGGGCGAGCAGTACTTC. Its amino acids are CASSPSPSVSGEQYF.